This passage covers 8 T cell receptor beta chains from one sample sequenced in a study of blood T cell repertoires in COVID-19. The method was immunoSEQ multiplex PCR; TCRdb's version includes in-frame clones alone and lacks a portion of them. The data contain approximately 130,000 clones, about 76% of them singletons. Input material: peripheral blood. These receptor sequences come from a woman in her sixties with active or convalescent COVID-19.

The chain employs TRBV18 and TRBJ1-3; no firm D call. The CDR3 is 16 amino acids. CDR1 and CDR2 from the germline V gene are KGHSH and LQKENI. Deletions cut 3 bases from V and 4 bases from J, with 16 bases between. The CDR3 DNA follows: TGTGCCAGCTCACCTCCGGGGATGCGCGGGGGAAACACCATATATTTT. Amino acids: CASSPPGMRGGNTIYF.

This rearrangement joins TRBV29-1 to TRBJ1-1, with 8 bases identical to TRBD1. The ends lost 6 bases at V and 0 bases at J; junction bases unmatched: 3. Germline V CDR1 and CDR2: SQVTM, ANQGSEA. The CDR3 has 13 amino acids. The CDR3 is CSVGQGLNTEAFF. Here the CDR3 DNA reads TGCAGCGTCGGACAGGGTTTGAACACTGAAGCTTTCTTT.

The chain is built from TRBV27 and TRBJ1-2; possibly TRBD1 for D (6 bases). The CDR3 covers 14 residues. Germline values: CDR1 MNHEY, CDR2 SMNVEV (reference sequence). Trimming stripped 3 bases from V and 2 bases from J, with 10 bases between. For the CDR3, the DNA is TGTGCCAGCAGTTTGACAGGAGCCAACTATGGCTACACCTTC. This codes for CASSLTGANYGYTF.

This chain uses TRBV4-3 with TRBJ2-1; 11 nucleotides line up with TRBD2. The J segment lost 7 bases and the V segment lost 4 bases, leaving 9 bases of the junction unmatched. Germline CDR1 reads LGHNA; CDR2 reads YSLEER. The CDR3 spans 16 residues. The CDR3 spells CASSPVAGGPLNEQFF. The CDR3 DNA sequence: TGCGCCAGCAGCCCAGTAGCGGGAGGGCCGTTGAATGAGCAGTTCTTC.

CDR3 region: CASSAQGEAFF. CDR3 DNA sequence: TGTGCCAGCAGTGCCCAGGGGGAGGCTTTCTTT. The rearrangement links TRBV12-3 or TRBV12-4 to TRBJ1-1; 7 nucleotides match TRBD1. There are 11 residues in the CDR3. V was pared by 5 bases and J by 11 bases, with 5 bases of the junction left unmatched.

The chain recombines TRBV6-2 or TRBV6-3 with TRBJ2-7; D unclear. The germline V gene has CDR1 MNHEY and CDR2 SVGEGT. Trimming stripped 3 bases from V and 3 bases from J, with 6 bases between. This CDR3 region has 12 residues. CDR3 sequence (DNA): TGTGCCAGCAGTTATCGAGGCTACGAGCAGTACTTC. This translates into CASSYRGYEQYF.

V gene TRBV6-2 or TRBV6-3 combines with J gene TRBJ1-2; maybe TRBD1 (5 bases). The CDR3 has 16 amino acids. Trimming removed 6 bases at V and 4 bases at J, with 21 bases between. Germline V lookup: CDR1 MNHEY, CDR2 SVGEGT. CDR3 protein: CASSQRGRGSGYGYTF. In DNA form, the CDR3 reads TGTGCCAGCAGCCAGCGGGGACGGGGATCGGGCTATGGCTACACCTTC.

J is TRBJ2-4 and V is TRBV7-2, with no clear D. The CDR3 is 14 amino acids. Deletions cut 1 base from V and 7 bases from J, with 11 bases between. CDR1 is SGHTA and CDR2 is FQGNSA in the germline V gene. The CDR3, as DNA: TGTGCCAGCAGCTTAGGGTCTAGAGTGAACATTCAGTACTTC. Amino acids: CASSLGSRVNIQYF.